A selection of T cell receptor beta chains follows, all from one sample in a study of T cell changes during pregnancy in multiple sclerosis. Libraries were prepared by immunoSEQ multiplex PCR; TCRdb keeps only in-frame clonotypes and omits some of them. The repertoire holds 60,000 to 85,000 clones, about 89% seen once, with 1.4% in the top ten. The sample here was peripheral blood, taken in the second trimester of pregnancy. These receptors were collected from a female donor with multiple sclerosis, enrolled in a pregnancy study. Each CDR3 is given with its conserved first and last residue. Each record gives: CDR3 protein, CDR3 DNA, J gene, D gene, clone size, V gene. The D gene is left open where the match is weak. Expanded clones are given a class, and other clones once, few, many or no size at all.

CDR3 protein: CASSDYAGGSTGELFF; CDR3 DNA: TGTGCCAGCAGTGACTACGCGGGAGGATCAACCGGGGAGCTGTTTTTT; J gene: TRBJ2-2; D gene: TRBD2; clone size: .; V gene: TRBV2
CDR3 protein: CASTKSGGSLTDRGTQYF; CDR3 DNA: TGCGCCAGCACCAAATCCGGGGGGTCCTTGACGGACCGTGGGACCCAGTACTTC; J gene: TRBJ2-5; D gene: TRBD2; clone size: .; V gene: TRBV5-1
CDR3 protein: CASSELGGLSYNEQFF; CDR3 DNA: TGTGCCAGCAGTGAATTGGGGGGTCTCTCCTACAATGAGCAGTTCTTC; J gene: TRBJ2-1; D gene: .; clone size: .; V gene: TRBV25-1
CDR3 protein: CASKSGTGMDEQYF; CDR3 DNA: TGTGCCAGCAAATCCGGGACAGGGATGGACGAGCAGTACTTC; J gene: TRBJ2-7; D gene: TRBD1; clone size: once; V gene: TRBV6-5
CDR3 protein: CASRMGQGKYEQYF; CDR3 DNA: TGTGCCAGCAGGATGGGGCAGGGGAAGTACGAGCAGTACTTC; J gene: TRBJ2-7; D gene: .; clone size: once; V gene: TRBV7-6
CDR3 protein: CASSKTEKTHNGETQYF; CDR3 DNA: TGTGCCAGCAGCAAAACCGAAAAAACTCATAACGGAGAGACCCAGTACTTC; J gene: TRBJ2-5; D gene: .; clone size: .; V gene: TRBV21-1
CDR3 protein: CASSTGGNTEAFF; CDR3 DNA: TGTGCCAGCAGTACAGGGGGGAACACTGAAGCTTTCTTT; J gene: TRBJ1-1; D gene: TRBD1; clone size: .; V gene: TRBV27
CDR3 protein: CASSTRQGDTEAFF; CDR3 DNA: TGCGCCAGCAGCACCCGACAGGGGGACACTGAAGCTTTCTTT; J gene: TRBJ1-1; D gene: TRBD1; clone size: once; V gene: TRBV5-1
CDR3 protein: CASSQEVGRAEAFF; CDR3 DNA: TGCGCCAGCAGCCAAGAAGTGGGGAGGGCTGAAGCTTTCTTT; J gene: TRBJ1-1; D gene: .; clone size: .; V gene: TRBV4-3
CDR3 protein: CASSDPGTMEYF; CDR3 DNA: TGTGCCAGCAGTGACCCCGGGACTATGGAGTATTTT; J gene: TRBJ2-3; D gene: TRBD2; clone size: once; V gene: TRBV6-1
CDR3 protein: CASSQDRELYNSPLHF; CDR3 DNA: TGTGCCAGCTCACAAGACAGGGAACTCTATAATTCACCCCTCCACTTT; J gene: TRBJ1-6; D gene: TRBD1; clone size: .; V gene: TRBV18
CDR3 protein: CASSVGQLENTIYF; CDR3 DNA: TGTGCCAGCAGCGTAGGACAGCTCGAGAACACCATATATTTT; J gene: TRBJ1-3; D gene: .; clone size: .; V gene: TRBV9
CDR3 protein: CASSQSDGQPQHF; CDR3 DNA: TGTGCCAGCAGCCAATCCGACGGGCAGCCCCAGCATTTT; J gene: TRBJ1-5; D gene: .; clone size: .; V gene: TRBV9
CDR3 protein: CASSNPGQGQDTQYF; CDR3 DNA: TGTGCCAGCAGCAACCCGGGACAGGGTCAAGATACGCAGTATTTT; J gene: TRBJ2-3; D gene: TRBD1; clone size: .; V gene: TRBV7-3
CDR3 protein: CATAGTRDEKLFF; CDR3 DNA: TGTGCCACAGCCGGGACTCGGGATGAAAAACTGTTTTTT; J gene: TRBJ1-4; D gene: .; clone size: .; V gene: TRBV6-1
CDR3 protein: CASSLVTAYNEQFF; CDR3 DNA: TGCGCCAGCAGCTTGGTGACAGCTTACAATGAGCAGTTCTTC; J gene: TRBJ2-1; D gene: .; clone size: .; V gene: TRBV5-1
CDR3 protein: CASSYSPGLDYGYTF; CDR3 DNA: TGTGCCAGCAGTTACTCGCCAGGGCTTGACTATGGCTACACCTTC; J gene: TRBJ1-2; D gene: .; clone size: .; V gene: TRBV6-5